The 29 T cell receptor beta chains reported below all come from one sample, sequenced in a study of blood T cells in healthy people across ages. Primed by a sample-barcoded 5' primer and a J-beta primer mix, a second PCR proceeded for 7 to 11 cycles. Via MiXCR, TCRdb re-called the 5' RACE reads, giving one row per CDR3 protein. This sample has roughly 1.5 million distinct CDR3 sequences, with 35% to 45% found just once. Sequencing input: blood. The receptors shown here come from a woman aged 18-35 years in good health.

This clonotype was counted ten times or more. The chain is built from TRBV12-3 or TRBV12-4 and TRBJ2-7, with a tentative D call TRBD2 (6 bases). V shed 3 bases and J shed 0 bases, with 9 bases lying between them. The CDR3 runs to 14 residues. The CDR3, as DNA: TGTGCCAGCAGTTTCTACGGGAGCTCCTACGAGCAGTACTTC. Translating gives CASSFYGSSYEQYF.

The count of this clonotype is one. J is TRBJ2-5 and V is TRBV28; D tentatively reads TRBD1 or TRBD2 (6 bases each). The J call may not be correct, given that the DNA end is closer to TRBJ2-7. Germline-derived CDR1 and CDR2 are MDHEN and SYDVKM. This CDR3 has 15 residues. The CDR3 loop is CASRLDGGAKGEQYF. In DNA form, the CDR3 reads TGTGCCAGCAGACTCGACGGGGGCGCGAAAGGCGAGCAGTACTTC.

This clonotype was observed a handful of times. The chain is built from TRBV20-1 and TRBJ2-7; D is undetermined. This CDR3 comprises 14 residues. Germline V lookup: CDR1 DFQATT, CDR2 SNEGSKA (reference sequence). V lost 6 bases, J lost 0 bases, and 15 bases lay in between. CDR3 amino acids: CSAPSAFSSYEQYF. Written as DNA, the CDR3 is TGCAGTGCCCCGTCGGCGTTTAGCTCCTACGAGCAGTACTTC.

This clonotype was seen a few times. The chain couples TRBV2 to TRBJ1-2; D perhaps matches TRBD1 (6 bases). Germline assignment: CDR1 SNHLY and CDR2 FYNNEI. Between the trimmed V and J ends, which lost 6 bases and 4 bases, there was a span of 12 bases. This CDR3 has 13 amino acids. CDR3 amino acids: CASRRGTSYGYTF. In nucleotides, the CDR3 is TGTGCCAGCAGAAGGGGGACTAGCTATGGCTACACCTTC.

The chain carries TRBV5-1 and TRBJ1-1; 10 bases match TRBD1. The CDR3 runs to 16 residues. From germline, CDR1 is SGHRS and CDR2 YFSETQ. J gave up 5 bases and V 4 bases, and 11 bases lay outside the gene matches. CDR3 sequence reads: CASSPGQGTGRTEAFF. The CDR3 DNA is TGCGCCAGCAGCCCGGGACAGGGGACAGGTAGAACTGAAGCTTTCTTT.

The chain combines TRBV7-9 with TRBJ1-3, with TRBD1 as a possible D gene (5 bases). The CDR3 has 15 amino acids. The ends were cut back, 3 bases at V and 1 base at J, with 10 bases in the middle. Germline V gives CDR1 SEHNR, CDR2 FQNEAQ (reference sequence). The CDR3 loop is CASSFGGMSGNTIYF. The CDR3 DNA reads TGTGCCAGCAGCTTCGGGGGAATGTCTGGAAACACCATATATTTT.

The chain has TRBV20-1 and TRBJ2-1; no definite D call. The J call could be wrong; TRBJ2-7 is a better fit for the DNA end. Germline loops: CDR1 DFQATT, CDR2 SNEGSKA (reference sequence). CDR3 length: 14 amino acids. For the CDR3, the DNA is TGCAGTGCTAGTTCAAGGAGAGGATACAATGAGCAGTACTTC. Its protein product is CSASSRRGYNEQYF.

The CDR3 loop is CAIHSVLNTEAFF. Here the CDR3 DNA reads TGTGCCATCCATTCGGTACTGAACACTGAAGCTTTCTTT. This chain connects TRBV10-3 to TRBJ1-1; no clear D. Germline lookup yields CDR1 ENHRY and CDR2 SYGVKD. V was pared by 8 bases and J by 0 bases, with 10 bases between. The CDR3 consists of 13 residues.

This clonotype was observed at least ten times. V is TRBV20-1 and J is TRBJ2-4, with D tentatively TRBD2 (5 bases). The CDR3 contains 14 residues. The V gene lost 4 bases and the J gene lost 1 base, with 11 bases spanning the gap. Germline CDR1 and CDR2: DFQATT and SNEGSKA (reference sequence). This CDR3 reads CSATSGLAKNIQYF. CDR3 DNA: TGCAGTGCTACAAGCGGTTTGGCCAAAAACATTCAGTACTTC.

The chain recombines TRBV2 with TRBJ2-5; 7 bases match TRBD2. V was clipped by 8 bases and J by 11 bases; unmatched bases: 17. This CDR3 region has 14 residues. Germline V gene sequence: CDR1 SNHLY, CDR2 FYNNEI. CDR3 loop: CASSIASGRAEQYF. The CDR3 DNA reads as TGTGCCAGCTCAATCGCTAGCGGCAGGGCTGAGCAGTACTTC.

This chain joins TRBV7-2 and TRBJ2-7; TRBD1 matches at 7 bases. V lost 3 bases to trimming and J lost 5 bases; unmatched junction nucleotides: 7. The V gene's germline CDR1 is SGHTA and CDR2 FQGNSA. This CDR3 region has 14 residues. The CDR3 region has the DNA TGTGCCAGCAGCTTGGACAGGTCGTACCACGAGCAGTACTTC. Encoded protein: CASSLDRSYHEQYF.

This clonotype was detected only once. A much more abundant neighbour one base away suggests this may be a read error. The chain couples TRBV10-3 to TRBJ1-1; perhaps TRBD1 as D (5 bases). The CDR3 contains 12 residues. V was trimmed by 8 bases and J by 8 bases, leaving 15 bases between them. In germline, CDR1 is ENHRY, CDR2 SYGVKD. CDR3 DNA sequence: TGTGCCATCGGGCCTGCGGGGGAGGAAGCTTTCTTT. Its protein product is CAIGPAGEEAFF.

This clonotype was detected a few times. The chain combines TRBV20-1 with TRBJ1-4; TRBD1 might be the D (5 bases). Germline V gives CDR1 DFQATT, CDR2 SNEGSKA (reference sequence). CDR3 length: 14 amino acids. V shed 6 bases and J shed 5 bases, with 16 bases lying between them. The CDR3 DNA sequence: TGCAGTGCCTCCCCGGGGGGGAGGAATGAAAAACTGTTTTTT. Translated, it gives CSASPGGRNEKLFF.

This chain connects TRBV11-3 to TRBJ2-1, with D perhaps matching TRBD2 (6 bases). V was shortened by 5 bases and J by 2 bases, with 16 bases between the two germline ends. The CDR3 consists of 16 residues. Germline values: CDR1 SGHNT, CDR2 YENEEA. The CDR3 region is CASSPRGGRTYNEQFF. In DNA form, the CDR3 reads TGTGCCAGCAGCCCCCGTGGGGGGAGGACCTACAATGAGCAGTTCTTC.

As regards this clonotype: One end of the junction fails to match germline, which may point to a read error. The V gene is TRBV12-5, the J gene TRBJ1-4; TRBD1 matches 7 bases. The germline V gene has CDR1 LGHNT and CDR2 FRNRAP. The CDR3 spans 15 residues. The CDR3 region is CASGLRDSPNENLFF. The CDR3 nucleotides read TGTGCTAGTGGTTTACGGGACAGCCCTAATGAAAACCTGTTTTTT.

The chain has TRBV3-1 and TRBJ2-1; 8 bases match TRBD2. The germline V gene has CDR1 LGHDT and CDR2 YNNKEL (reference sequence). CDR3 length equals 14 residues. Trimming removed 9 bases from V and 1 base from J; junction bases left unmatched: 5. The CDR3 DNA sequence: TGTGCCAGTGACGGCGGGGGGTCCTACAATGAGCAGTTCTTC. This codes for CASDGGGSYNEQFF.

This clonotype was seen a few times. The chain has TRBV2 and TRBJ1-1, with D uncertain. Per germline, CDR1 SNHLY and CDR2 FYNNEI. Trimming cost V 4 bases and J 3 bases, with 9 bases left between them. This CDR3 contains 13 residues. In nucleotides, the CDR3 is TGTGCCAGCAGTGCAGACGTGGACACTGAAGCTTTCTTT. This encodes CASSADVDTEAFF.

V is TRBV20-1 and J is TRBJ1-2, with no clear D. The V gene's germline CDR1 is DFQATT and CDR2 SNEGSKA (reference sequence). The V end lost 0 bases, the J end lost 3 bases, and 14 bases lay between the germline ends. The CDR3 contains 15 residues. The CDR3 region is CSARDGGEAHYGYTF. In DNA, the CDR3 is TGCAGTGCTAGAGATGGCGGGGAGGCTCACTATGGCTACACCTTC.

This clonotype turned up a few times. The genes are TRBV7-2 and TRBJ2-4, with a weak D call TRBD2 (6 bases). V was cut by 4 bases and J by 9 bases, with 10 bases left in between. The CDR3 contains 12 residues. CDR1 SGHTA and CDR2 FQGNSA come from the germline V gene. CDR3 DNA sequence: TGTGCCAGCAGCTCCCTGGGGGGCATTCAGTACTTC. Translation gives CASSSLGGIQYF.

To note about this clonotype: A much larger clonotype is one base distant, so this may be a read error. The chain carries TRBV4-3 and TRBJ1-2, with D maybe TRBD1 (5 bases). The CDR3 sequence is 14 residues long. Per the germline V gene, CDR1 is LGHNA and CDR2 is YSLEER. CDR3 bases: TGCGCCAGCGGCCACGGGACTGCGGACTATGGCTACACCTTC. This gives the protein CASGHGTADYGYTF.

In this sample, this clonotype turned up many times. An end of the junction does not agree with germline; a read error may underlie this. The rearrangement uses TRBV27 and TRBJ2-1; D remains ambiguous. The V gene's germline CDR1 is MNHEY and CDR2 SMNVEV (reference sequence). CDR3 length: 11 residues. For the CDR3, the DNA is TGCGCCAGCAGTCTGGGAATTGAGCAGTTCTTC. As protein: CASSLGIEQFF.

This clonotype turned up a few times. The V and J genes are TRBV4-3 and TRBJ2-1; D tentatively reads TRBD1 or TRBD2 (5 bases each). The germline V gene encodes CDR1 LGHNA and CDR2 YSLEER. Trimming took 3 bases from V and 2 from J, leaving 17 bases between them. This CDR3 region has 17 residues. The CDR3 DNA reads TGCGCCAGCAGCCAGGAGTGGTGGGACCGCGCCTACAATGAGCAGTTCTTC. Translating it yields CASSQEWWDRAYNEQFF.

This clonotype was found a few times. This chain links TRBV11-2 with TRBJ2-5; the match to TRBD2 covers 8 bases. This CDR3 is 20 amino acids long. The ends lost 6 bases at V and 1 base at J; junction bases unmatched: 22. Germline V gene lookup returns CDR1 SGHAT and CDR2 FQNNGV. CDR3: CASRLPGLVNPGLIQETQYF. The CDR3 DNA reads as TGTGCCAGCAGATTGCCGGGACTAGTAAACCCAGGCCTGATCCAAGAGACCCAGTACTTC.

This chain links TRBV2 with TRBJ2-5; D is tentatively TRBD1 or TRBD2 (7 bases each). TRBJ2-7 matches the DNA end more closely, so the J call is doubtful. This CDR3 contains 14 residues. From germline, CDR1 is SNHLY and CDR2 FYNNEI. The CDR3 protein is CASNKGGGRIEQYF. The DNA of the CDR3 is TGTGCCAGCAATAAGGGAGGGGGCCGCATCGAGCAGTACTTC.

The rearrangement uses TRBV25-1 and TRBJ1-2, with 8 bases lining up with TRBD1. Looked up from germline, CDR1 is MGHDK and CDR2 is SYGVNS. With V trimmed by 4 bases and J by 6 bases, 10 bases remained unmatched. The CDR3 runs 15 residues. CDR3 coding DNA: TGTGCCAGCAGTGGACTTCGACAGGGGCTGGATGGCTACACCTTC. This translates into CASSGLRQGLDGYTF.

Note on this clonotype: One end of the junction fails to match germline, which may point to a read error. The chain uses TRBV2 and TRBJ2-1, with 11 bases that match TRBD2. CDR1 is SNHLY and CDR2 is FYNNEI in the germline V gene. The length of the CDR3 is 15 residues. CDR3 protein: CASKTSGIAYNGQFF. In DNA, the CDR3 is TGTGCCAGCAAGACTAGCGGGATAGCATACAATGGGCAGTTCTTC.

The table lists this clonotype with a few counts. The chain has TRBV7-2 and TRBJ1-6; no clear D. Germline values: CDR1 SGHTA, CDR2 FQGNSA. With 1 base removed from V and 14 bases from J, the gap between germline ends came to 6 bases. This CDR3 is 11 amino acids long. The CDR3, as DNA: TGTGCCAGCAGCTTAGGAAGGGCCCTCCACTTT. This gives the protein CASSLGRALHF.

This clonotype occurred a few times. The chain links TRBV7-9 to TRBJ2-7; D gene ambiguous. Germline-derived CDR1 and CDR2 are SEHNR and FQNEAQ (reference sequence). The CDR3 totals 14 residues. Trimming left V 3 bases short and J 0 bases short, with 9 bases between. CDR3 nucleotides: TGTGCCAGCAGCTTCCTCGACAACTCCTACGAGCAGTACTTC. Translation gives CASSFLDNSYEQYF.

The chain is built from TRBV7-9 and TRBJ1-2, with 8 bases that match TRBD1. This CDR3 is built from 17 residues. Germline-derived CDR1 and CDR2 are SEHNR and FQNEAQ (reference sequence). V was pared by 10 bases and J by 0 bases, with 16 bases of the junction left unmatched. CDR3 nucleotides: TGTGCCACTTTTAAGGCGGGACAGGAATTAGCTAACTATGGCTACACCTTC. Its protein is CATFKAGQELANYGYTF. The complete variable domain, with remaining parts taken from reference TRBV7-9 and TRBJ1-2, reads DTGVSQNPRHKITKRGQNVTFRCDPISEHNRLYWYRQTLGQGPEFLTYFQNEAQLEKSRLLSDRFSAERPKGSFSTLEIQRTEQGDSAMYLCATFKAGQELANYGYTFGSGTRLTVV.